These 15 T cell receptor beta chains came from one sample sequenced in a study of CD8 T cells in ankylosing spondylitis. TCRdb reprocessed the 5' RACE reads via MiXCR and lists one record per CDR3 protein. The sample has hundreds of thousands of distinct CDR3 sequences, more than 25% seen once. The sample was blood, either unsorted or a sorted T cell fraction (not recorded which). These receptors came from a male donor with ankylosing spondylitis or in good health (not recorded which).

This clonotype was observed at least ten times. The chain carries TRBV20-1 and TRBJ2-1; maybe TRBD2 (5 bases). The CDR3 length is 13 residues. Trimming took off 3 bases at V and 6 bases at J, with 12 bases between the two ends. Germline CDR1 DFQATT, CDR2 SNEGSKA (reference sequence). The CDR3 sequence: CSARLLGSNEQFF. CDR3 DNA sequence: TGCAGTGCTAGGCTCCTTGGGAGCAATGAGCAGTTCTTC.

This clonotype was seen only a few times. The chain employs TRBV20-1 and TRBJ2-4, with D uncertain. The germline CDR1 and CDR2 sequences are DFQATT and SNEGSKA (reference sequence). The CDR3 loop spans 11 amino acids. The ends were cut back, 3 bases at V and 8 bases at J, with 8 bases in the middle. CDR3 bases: TGCAGTGCTAGTCTAGGTGACATTCAGTACTTC. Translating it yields CSASLGDIQYF.

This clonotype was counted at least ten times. This chain's CDR3 is CASSPNRGSIYF. The CDR3 region has the DNA TGTGCCAGCAGCCCCAACAGGGGCTCCATATATTTT. This chain uses TRBV3-1 with TRBJ1-3, with 7 bases aligning to TRBD1. With 4 bases clipped from V and 11 bases from J, the junction kept 5 bases outside the gene matches. Germline assignment: CDR1 LGHDT and CDR2 YNNKEL (reference sequence). The CDR3 is 12 amino acids.

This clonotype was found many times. The CDR3 nucleotides read TGCAGTGCTAACCGTGGGTACAATGAGCAGTTCTTC. This sequence encodes CSANRGYNEQFF. The J gene is TRBJ2-1, the V gene TRBV20-1; D is undetermined. With 4 bases removed from V and 4 bases from J, the gap between germline ends came to 8 bases. This CDR3 is built from 12 residues. Germline values: CDR1 DFQATT, CDR2 SNEGSKA (reference sequence).

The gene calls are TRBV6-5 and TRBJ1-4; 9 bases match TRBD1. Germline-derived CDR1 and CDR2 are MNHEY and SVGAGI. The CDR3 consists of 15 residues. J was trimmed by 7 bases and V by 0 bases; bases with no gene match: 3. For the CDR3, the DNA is TGTGCCAGCAGTTACTCCGGGACAGGGCGTGAAAAACTGTTTTTT. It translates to CASSYSGTGREKLFF.

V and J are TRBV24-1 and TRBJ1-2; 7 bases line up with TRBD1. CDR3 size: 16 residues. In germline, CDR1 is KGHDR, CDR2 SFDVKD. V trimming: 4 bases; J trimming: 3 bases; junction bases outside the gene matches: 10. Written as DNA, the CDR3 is TGTGCCACCAGTGACACCGGGACAGTGTCCCACTATGGCTACACCTTC. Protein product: CATSDTGTVSHYGYTF.

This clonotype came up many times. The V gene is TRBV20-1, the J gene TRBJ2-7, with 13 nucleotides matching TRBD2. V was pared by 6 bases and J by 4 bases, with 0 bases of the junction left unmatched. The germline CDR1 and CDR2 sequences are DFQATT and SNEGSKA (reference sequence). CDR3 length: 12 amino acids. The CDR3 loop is CSATSGRYEQYF. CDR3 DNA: TGCAGTGCGACTAGCGGGAGGTACGAGCAGTACTTC.

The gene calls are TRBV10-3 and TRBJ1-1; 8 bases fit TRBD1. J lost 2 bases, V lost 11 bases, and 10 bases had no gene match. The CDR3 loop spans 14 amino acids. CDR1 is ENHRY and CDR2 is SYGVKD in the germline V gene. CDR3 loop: CASWTGLYNTEAFF. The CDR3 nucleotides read TGTGCCTCTTGGACAGGGCTCTATAACACTGAAGCTTTCTTT.

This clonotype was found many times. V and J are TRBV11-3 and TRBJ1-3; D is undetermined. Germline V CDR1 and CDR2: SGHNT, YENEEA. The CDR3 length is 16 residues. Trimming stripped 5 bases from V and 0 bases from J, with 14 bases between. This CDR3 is CASSRGPTSSGNTIYF. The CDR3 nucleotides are TGTGCCAGCAGCCGCGGTCCCACGAGCTCTGGAAACACCATATATTTT. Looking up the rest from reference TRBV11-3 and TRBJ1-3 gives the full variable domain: EAGVVQSPRYKIIEKKQPVAFWCNPISGHNTLYWYLQNLGQGPELLIRYENEEAVDDSQLPKDRFSAERLKGVDSTLKIQPAELGDSAVYLCASSRGPTSSGNTIYFGEGSWLTVV.

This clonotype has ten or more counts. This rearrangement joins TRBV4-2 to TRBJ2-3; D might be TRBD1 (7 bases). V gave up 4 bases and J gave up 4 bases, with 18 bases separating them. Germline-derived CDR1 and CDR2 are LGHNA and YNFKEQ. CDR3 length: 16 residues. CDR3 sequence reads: CASSPRARGVADTQYF. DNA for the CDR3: TGTGCCAGCAGCCCCCGGGCCAGGGGGGTCGCAGATACGCAGTATTTT.

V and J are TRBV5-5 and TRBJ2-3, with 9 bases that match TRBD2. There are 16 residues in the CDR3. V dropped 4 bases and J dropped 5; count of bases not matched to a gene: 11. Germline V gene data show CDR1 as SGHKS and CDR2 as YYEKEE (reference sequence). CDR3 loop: CASSHDGAGGRDTQYF. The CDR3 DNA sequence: TGTGCCAGCAGCCATGATGGCGCGGGAGGGAGAGATACGCAGTATTTT.

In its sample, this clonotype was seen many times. CDR3 residues: CASSWVVGASYEQFF. The DNA of the CDR3 is TGCGCCAGCAGCTGGGTAGTAGGGGCTAGTTATGAGCAGTTCTTC. V is TRBV5-1 and J is TRBJ2-1, with a tentative D call TRBD1 (5 bases). V lost 3 bases to trimming and J lost 8 bases, with 18 bases between them. The germline V gene encodes CDR1 SGHRS and CDR2 YFSETQ. This CDR3 has 15 residues.

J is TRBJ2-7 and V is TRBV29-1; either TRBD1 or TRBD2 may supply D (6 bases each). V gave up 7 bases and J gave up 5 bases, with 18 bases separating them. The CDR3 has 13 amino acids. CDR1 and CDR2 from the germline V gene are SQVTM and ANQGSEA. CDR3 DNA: TGCAGCGCTTCCCGGAACAGGGAGGACGAGCAGTACTTC. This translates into CSASRNREDEQYF.

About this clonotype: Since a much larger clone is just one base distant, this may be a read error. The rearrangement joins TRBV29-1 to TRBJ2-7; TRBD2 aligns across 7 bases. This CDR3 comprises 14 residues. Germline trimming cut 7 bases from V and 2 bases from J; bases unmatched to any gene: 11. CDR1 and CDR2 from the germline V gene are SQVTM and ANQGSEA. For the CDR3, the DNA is TGCAGCGCCCAGACTAGCAGAGCCCCCTACGAGCAGTACTTC. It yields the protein CSAQTSRAPYEQYF.

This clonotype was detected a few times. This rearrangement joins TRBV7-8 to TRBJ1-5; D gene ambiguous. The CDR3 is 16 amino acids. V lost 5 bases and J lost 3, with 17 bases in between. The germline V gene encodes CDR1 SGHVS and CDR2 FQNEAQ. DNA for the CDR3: TGTGCCAGCAGCCCTTTCCACCCGAGTAACAATCAGCCCCAGCATTTT. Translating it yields CASSPFHPSNNQPQHF.